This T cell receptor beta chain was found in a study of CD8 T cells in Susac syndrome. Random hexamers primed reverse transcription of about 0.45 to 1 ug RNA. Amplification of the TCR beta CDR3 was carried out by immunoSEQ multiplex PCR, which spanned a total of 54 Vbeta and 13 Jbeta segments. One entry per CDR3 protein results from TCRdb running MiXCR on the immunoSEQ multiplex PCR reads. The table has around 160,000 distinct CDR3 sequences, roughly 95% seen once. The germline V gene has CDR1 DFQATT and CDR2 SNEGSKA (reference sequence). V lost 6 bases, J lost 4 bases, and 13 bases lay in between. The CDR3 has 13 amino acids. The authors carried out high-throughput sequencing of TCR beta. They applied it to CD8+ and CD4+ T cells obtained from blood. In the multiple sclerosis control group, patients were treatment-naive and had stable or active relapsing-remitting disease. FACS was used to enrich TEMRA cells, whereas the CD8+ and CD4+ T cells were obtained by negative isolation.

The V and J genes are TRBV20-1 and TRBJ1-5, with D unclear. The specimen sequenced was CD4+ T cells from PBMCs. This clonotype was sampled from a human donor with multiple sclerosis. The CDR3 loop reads CSAPRGGNQPQHF. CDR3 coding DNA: TGCAGTGCACCTCGGGGTGGAAATCAGCCCCAGCATTTT.